The clone carrying this TCR beta chain came up once. Its cognate antigen is unknown. These data are taken from a study of T cell clones after liver transplantation. CDR1 SQVTM and CDR2 ANQGSEA come from the germline V gene. This CDR3 has 11 amino acids. Trimming removed 8 bases at V and 1 base at J, with 8 bases between. TCRbeta sequences of proliferating CFSE-low MLR cells were labeled alloreactive. Measured with immunoSEQ multiplex PCR; TCRdb has only the in-frame clones, and not every one. Seen here are about 1,200 clones, 52% observed once, and the top ten hold around 16%. What was sequenced was CD4+ T cells from cultured PBMCs. The chain links TRBV29-1 to TRBJ2-5; D gene ambiguous. This TCR derives from a human patient who received a liver transplant. Some T cells here may be from the graft donor. The CDR3 is CSLGSQETQYF. CDR3 DNA: TGCAGCCTGGGGTCCCAAGAGACCCAGTACTTC. The whole variable domain, remainder taken from reference TRBV29-1 and TRBJ2-5, is SAVISQKPSRDICQRGTSLTIQCQVDSQVTMMFWYRQQPGQSLTLIATANQGSEATYESGFVIDKFPISRPNLTFSTLTVSNMSPEDSSIYLCSLGSQETQYFGPGTRLLVL.